This record looks at one T cell receptor (beta chain) sequence and its context. The data derive from a study of blood T cell repertoires in COVID-19. Across the whole study: COVID-19 samples collected from the United States, Italy and Spain covered acute and convalescent phases. Sources were T cells, B-cell-depleted T cells, or PBMCs; the material itself was cDNA or gDNA.

Germline CDR1 MDHEN, CDR2 SYDVKM. J gave up 5 bases and V 3 bases, and 12 bases lay outside the gene matches. There are 18 residues in the CDR3. In the authors' workflow: Amplifying reference gene primers gave estimates of nucleated cell counts. Here immunoSEQ multiplex PCR was the method, and the copy in TCRdb shows in-frame clones only, minus some. The V and J calls and clone size are taken from that table; D and trimming were inferred from the DNA. The table shows more than 150,000 clones, with approximately 91% occurring only once. Material for sequencing was peripheral blood. The chain employs TRBV28 and TRBJ1-6; 8 positions agree with TRBD1. This sequence originates from a middle-aged man with acute or convalescent COVID-19. CDR3 coding DNA: TGTGCCAGCAGTTTTCCTGGCGCAGGGGGCATAGATAATTCACCCCTCCACTTT. Encoded protein: CASSFPGAGGIDNSPLHF.